The source of this TCR beta chain is a study of T cells in Graves' hyperthyroidism and ophthalmopathy. Each diagnosis was grounded in clinical symptoms, serum thyroxine and TRAb, thyroid ultrasound, and orbital computed tomography. Each 10 ml fresh peripheral blood draw supplied the PBMCs. Ten or more counts support this clonotype. The CDR3 spans 15 residues. Trimming at V came to 5 bases and at J to 0 bases, leaving 5 bases not matched to a gene. Germline lookup yields CDR1 DFQATT and CDR2 SNEGSKA (reference sequence). RNA transcripts gave rise to amplified TCR beta CDR3 regions. An initial round of RT-PCR targeting the TCR CDR3 relied on the HTBI primer set. Via MiXCR, TCRdb re-called the multiplex PCR reads, giving one row per CDR3 protein. The sample contains 700,000 or so distinct CDR3 sequences, about 14% of which appear only once.

The sequencing input was blood. The origin of this receptor is a woman aged 45-65 years with Graves' ophthalmopathy. The chain employs TRBV20-1 and TRBJ2-2; 8 bases align to TRBD2. CDR3 sequence: CSASGLATNTGELFF. The CDR3 DNA is TGCAGTGCTTCAGGACTAGCAACGAACACCGGGGAGCTGTTTTTT.